One sample yielded the 12 T cell receptor beta chains listed below, sequenced in a study of T cell responses to AZD1222 COVID-19 vaccine. This table comes from immunoSEQ multiplex PCR, and its TCRdb copy is limited to in-frame clones, with some not included. Counted here are roughly 140,000 clones, 85% to 90% occurring once; the ten biggest clones make up about 3%. The specimen comprised peripheral blood, sampled 28 days after the second AZD1222 dose. The receptors originated from an adult who received the AZD1222 COVID-19 vaccine.

The chain combines TRBV28 with TRBJ1-5; 7 nucleotides agree with TRBD1. The length of the CDR3 is 16 residues. Germline V CDR1 and CDR2: MDHEN, SYDVKM. The trim removed 5 bases at V and 6 bases at J, leaving 13 bases unmatched. The CDR3 DNA is TGTGCCAGCAGTACCCAAGGGGGCCACGAGGTTCAGCCCCAGCATTTT. Translated, it gives CASSTQGGHEVQPQHF.

The chain recombines TRBV6-2 or TRBV6-3 with TRBJ1-1; D ambiguous. CDR3 length: 13 residues. Germline lookup yields CDR1 MNHEY and CDR2 SVGEGT. Trimming took off 2 bases at V and 1 base at J, with 5 bases between the two ends. The CDR3 DNA follows: TGTGCCAGCAGTTACCGGCCGAACACTGAAGCTTTCTTT. Translation gives CASSYRPNTEAFF.

This clone was observed once. The chain is built from TRBV28 and TRBJ1-5; no firm D call. V was clipped by 2 bases and J by 7 bases, with 9 bases between them. The CDR3 runs 13 residues. The V gene's germline CDR1 is MDHEN and CDR2 SYDVKM. CDR3 in amino acids: CASSLGPVQPQHF. The CDR3, as DNA: TGTGCCAGCAGTTTAGGGCCGGTACAGCCCCAGCATTTT.

This clone was found once. The V and J genes are TRBV12-5 and TRBJ2-3; weak D call: TRBD1 (6 bases). Germline assignment: CDR1 LGHNT and CDR2 FRNRAP. Trimming stripped 4 bases from V and 4 bases from J, with 18 bases between. The CDR3 consists of 16 residues. Here the CDR3 reads CASGSSYLQGADTQYF. The CDR3 DNA reads as TGTGCTAGTGGTTCCTCCTATCTACAGGGCGCAGATACGCAGTATTTT.

This chain connects TRBV6-1 to TRBJ1-1; TRBD1 aligns across 9 bases. CDR1 and CDR2 from the germline V gene are MNHNS and SASEGT. J was trimmed by 5 bases and V by 2 bases; bases with no gene match: 12. This CDR3 comprises 17 residues. This chain's CDR3 is CASSEIGTGSLGTEAFF. The CDR3 region has the DNA TGTGCCAGCAGTGAAATCGGGACAGGGAGTTTGGGAACTGAAGCTTTCTTT.

The genes are TRBV16 and TRBJ1-2; 8 bases are a match to TRBD1. Germline lookup yields CDR1 KGHSY and CDR2 FQNENV. The CDR3 runs 15 residues. The V and J ends lost 1 base and 3 bases, in that order; junction bases with no gene match: 4. The CDR3 loop reads CASSQLRQGYYGYTF. The CDR3 DNA follows: TGTGCCAGCAGCCAATTGAGACAGGGGTACTATGGCTACACCTTC.

This chain connects TRBV28 to TRBJ1-3; no firm D call. The V gene lost 6 bases and the J gene lost 0 bases, with 12 bases spanning the gap. CDR1 is MDHEN and CDR2 is SYDVKM in the germline V gene. This CDR3 spans 15 amino acids. CDR3 DNA: TGTGCCAGCAGCCCACGGGCTAACTCTGGAAACACCATATATTTT. Translated: CASSPRANSGNTIYF. Looking up the rest from reference TRBV28 and TRBJ1-3 gives the full variable domain: DVKVTQSSRYLVKRTGEKVFLECVQDMDHENMFWYRQDPGLGLRLIYFSYDVKMKEKGDIPEGYSVSREKKERFSLILESASTNQTSMYLCASSPRANSGNTIYFGEGSWLTVV.

This chain links TRBV6-6 with TRBJ2-2; D is perhaps TRBD1 (5 bases). Germline lookup yields CDR1 MNHNY and CDR2 SVGAGI (reference sequence). Trimming took off 5 bases at V and 1 base at J, with 8 bases between the two ends. The CDR3 length is 14 residues. This chain's CDR3 is CASSKTENTGELFF. For the CDR3, the DNA is TGTGCCAGCAGTAAGACAGAGAACACCGGGGAGCTGTTTTTT.

The V and J genes are TRBV30 and TRBJ2-3; tentative D call: TRBD2 (5 bases). The CDR3 is made up of 14 amino acids. V was shortened by 2 bases and J by 3 bases, with 12 bases between the two germline ends. Germline V gives CDR1 GTSNPN, CDR2 SVGIG (reference sequence). This CDR3 is CAWSKGVPTDTQYF. The CDR3 region has the DNA TGTGCCTGGAGTAAGGGAGTCCCGACAGATACGCAGTATTTT.

V gene TRBV7-9 combines with J gene TRBJ1-2; D ambiguous. V was pared by 3 bases and J by 3 bases, with 14 bases between. The length of the CDR3 is 15 residues. Germline assignment: CDR1 SEHNR and CDR2 FQNEAQ (reference sequence). In DNA form, the CDR3 reads TGTGCCAGCAGCTTCGGCACGACTCTGCACTATGGCTACACCTTC. Encoded protein: CASSFGTTLHYGYTF.

The chain is built from TRBV18 and TRBJ2-2, with 8 bases that match TRBD2. The CDR3 length is 16 residues. Germline assignment: CDR1 KGHSH and CDR2 LQKENI. The V and J ends lost 2 bases and 2 bases, in that order; junction bases with no gene match: 4. The CDR3 sequence is CASSPTAGANTGELFF. In DNA, the CDR3 is TGTGCCAGCTCACCAACAGCGGGAGCCAACACCGGGGAGCTGTTTTTT.

The chain employs TRBV23-1 and TRBJ2-7; tentatively, D is TRBD1 or TRBD2 (5 bases each). TRBV23-1 is known as an ORF, though its function is uncertain. The CDR3 has 15 amino acids. The V gene lost 3 bases and the J gene lost 4 bases, with 16 bases spanning the gap. CDR3 sequence (DNA): TGCGCCAGCAGTCACGAACCGGGACCCCGTTACGAGCAGTACTTC. Protein product: CASSHEPGPRYEQYF.